The sequence of this TCR beta chain was determined in a study of regulatory T cells in long-lasting Graves disease. Relying on iRepertoire HTBI primers and Arm-PCR of CDR3 regions, the team built TCR beta libraries. Per the original data handling: Samples revealed 62 TRBV and 15 or so TRBJ segments. TCRdb used MiXCR to reprocess the multiplex PCR reads, holding one entry per CDR3 protein. These V and J calls rely on TCRdb rather than the paper's analysis. The repertoire holds around 470,000 distinct CDR3 sequences, with approximately 15% as singletons. The germline gives CDR1 DFQATT, CDR2 SNEGSKA (reference sequence). Trimming cost V 3 bases and J 0 bases; bases outside gene matches: 4. The CDR3 loop spans 14 amino acids. Regarding time point: newly diagnosed GD, antithyroid drugs for less than 3 months. From PBMCs, RNA was extracted and then used to make the TCR library. It was an endocrinology department in Xi'an, China, that provided the patients.

This clonotype was recorded at least ten times. The sample was also reused in another study, on T cells in Graves' hyperthyroidism and ophthalmopathy. This second study notes: Each patient was aged 18 to 65 and had newly diagnosed hyperthyroidism of under 2 months' duration. Patients with uncontrolled infections, other autoimmune diseases, pregnancy or lactation were excluded.

The material sequenced was peripheral blood mononuclear cells (PBMCs), taken at new diagnosis, from a patient treated with antithyroid drugs. This TCR came from a woman aged 50 to 60 with Graves disease. This chain links TRBV20-1 with TRBJ2-7; 8 bases map to TRBD1. The CDR3: CSASSDRASYEQYF. In DNA form, the CDR3 reads TGCAGTGCTAGTTCGGACAGGGCCTCCTACGAGCAGTACTTC.